A selection of T cell receptor beta chains follows, all from one sample in a study of cytomegalovirus exposure and HLA in healthy donors. Clones were sequenced by immunoSEQ multiplex PCR, and TCRdb holds only the in-frame ones, with some missing. The sample lists 100,000 to 150,000 clones, approximately 85% occurring once. Material: PBMCs. Every receptor here comes from a boy between 10 and 17 years old in good health and CMV-seronegative. CDR3s include the opening cysteine and the closing phenylalanine or tryptophan. The D gene is left open where the match is weak. Clone sizes are given selectively: once, few, many, or a class where the clone is expanded.

j_gene	len	d_gene	v_gene	abundance	CDR3aa	CDR3nt
TRBJ2-7	17	TRBD2	TRBV4-3	.	CASSHTSARVGKGEQYF	TGCGCCAGCAGCCATACTAGCGCTCGGGTCGGGAAGGGAGAGCAGTACTTC
TRBJ2-3	16	TRBD1	TRBV6-6	.	CASSYAGGQATDTQYF	TGTGCCAGCAGTTACGCAGGGGGTCAAGCCACAGATACGCAGTATTTT
TRBJ2-7	14	.	TRBV7-9	.	CASSLYEGRDEQYF	TGTGCCAGCAGCTTATATGAGGGAAGAGACGAGCAGTACTTC
TRBJ2-5	14	.	TRBV18	.	CASSPRQTQETQYF	TGTGCCAGCTCACCACGGCAAACACAAGAGACCCAGTACTTC
TRBJ2-4	17	.	TRBV7-6	.	CASSSGSREGFKNIQYF	TGTGCCAGCAGCTCAGGTTCTCGGGAAGGGTTCAAAAACATTCAGTACTTC
TRBJ2-7	15	.	TRBV9	.	CASSVAPAGAGEQYF	TGTGCCAGCAGCGTAGCCCCAGCCGGTGCGGGGGAGCAGTACTTC
TRBJ2-7	15	TRBD2	TRBV4-2	.	CASSQEPSGPYEQYF	TGTGCCAGCAGCCAAGAACCTAGCGGACCCTACGAGCAGTACTTC
TRBJ2-3	16	TRBD2	TRBV4-1	.	CASSQDRGRSTDTQYF	TGCGCCAGCAGCCAAGATCGCGGGAGGAGCACAGATACGCAGTATTTT
TRBJ2-2	15	.	TRBV4-3	.	CASSRASVGHGELFF	TGCGCCAGCAGCCGGGCTAGCGTTGGTCACGGGGAGCTGTTTTTT
TRBJ2-3	14	.	TRBV7-2	.	CASEGEGLGDTQYF	TGTGCCAGCGAGGGGGAGGGCCTGGGAGATACGCAGTATTTT
TRBJ1-1	15	.	TRBV19	.	CASSGGSAGDTEAFF	TGTGCCAGTAGTGGGGGATCGGCAGGGGACACTGAAGCTTTCTTT
TRBJ2-7	15	.	TRBV15	.	CATSRVALGSYEQYF	TGTGCCACCAGCAGAGTAGCGCTAGGCTCCTACGAGCAGTACTTC
TRBJ2-1	12	TRBD1	TRBV6-5	.	CASSGQDNEQFF	TGTGCCAGCAGTGGACAGGACAATGAGCAGTTCTTC
TRBJ2-3	16	TRBD2	TRBV7-9	.	CASSRHSGGSTDTQYF	TGTGCCAGCAGCCGCCATAGCGGGGGTAGCACAGATACGCAGTATTTT
TRBJ2-3	18	TRBD2	TRBV9	.	CASSEQGTSGRRTDTQYF	TGTGCCAGCAGCGAACAAGGGACTAGCGGACGACGCACAGATACGCAGTATTTT
TRBJ2-1	15	.	TRBV7-6	once	CASSLAFSHGQEQFF	TGTGCCAGCAGCTTAGCGTTTTCTCATGGACAGGAGCAGTTCTTC
TRBJ2-3	15	TRBD2	TRBV2	.	CASSEGAGAADTQYF	TGTGCCAGCAGTGAAGGAGCGGGAGCGGCAGATACGCAGTATTTT
TRBJ2-7	13	TRBD1	TRBV29-1	.	CSVRTGDNYEQYF	TGCAGCGTGCGGACAGGGGACAACTACGAGCAGTACTTC
TRBJ2-3	15	TRBD2	TRBV6-6	.	CASSTPGLGTDTQYF	TGTGCCAGCAGTACTCCGGGACTAGGCACAGATACGCAGTATTTT
TRBJ2-7	14	.	TRBV10-2	.	CASSDPGLVYEQYF	TGCGCCAGCAGTGACCCGGGACTCGTCTACGAGCAGTACTTC
TRBJ2-5	17	TRBD1	TRBV7-9	.	CASSPRTGGDVRETQYF	TGTGCCAGCAGCCCCCGGACAGGGGGGGACGTTCGGGAGACCCAGTACTTC
TRBJ2-3	15	TRBD2	TRBV2	once	CASSDGRGGTDTQYF	TGTGCCAGCAGTGATGGGCGGGGAGGGACAGATACGCAGTATTTT
TRBJ1-2	14	TRBD1	TRBV7-2	.	CASSKQPTGNGYTF	TGTGCCAGCAGCAAACAGCCGACAGGGAACGGCTACACCTTC
TRBJ2-7	16	.	TRBV18	.	CASSPSPGEPSYEQYF	TGTGCCAGCTCACCCTCCCCCGGGGAGCCCTCCTACGAGCAGTACTTC
TRBJ1-2	15	.	TRBV19	.	CATRFSGIEKDGYTF	TGTGCCACCAGGTTTTCAGGGATTGAAAAGGATGGCTACACCTTC
TRBJ2-5	14	.	TRBV11-1	.	CASSLVRGRETQYF	TGTGCCAGCAGCTTAGTTCGGGGGAGAGAGACCCAGTACTTC
TRBJ1-1	14	TRBD1	TRBV5-6	few	CASSTGVRDTEAFF	TGTGCCAGCAGTACAGGGGTAAGAGACACTGAAGCTTTCTTT
TRBJ2-6	16	.	TRBV4-1	.	CASTLTPGAGANVLTF	TGCGCCAGCACCCTCACCCCGGGAGCGGGGGCCAACGTCCTGACTTTC
TRBJ1-2	11	.	TRBV29-1	.	CSAVRGESYTF	TGCAGCGCCGTCAGGGGTGAGAGCTACACCTTC
TRBJ2-7	13	TRBD1	TRBV5-1	.	CASKTGGSYEQYF	TGCGCCAGTAAGACAGGGGGCTCCTACGAGCAGTACTTC
TRBJ1-1	15	TRBD1	TRBV5-4	.	CASSLGDRVNTEAFF	TGTGCCAGCAGCTTGGGGGACAGGGTAAACACTGAAGCTTTCTTT
TRBJ2-7	16	.	TRBV7-8	.	CASSLFRQGDLYEQYF	TGTGCCAGCAGCTTATTTCGGCAGGGGGACTTATACGAGCAGTACTTC
TRBJ2-5	19	TRBD2	TRBV23-1	.	CASSQSPAGGPRWGETQYF	TGCGCCAGCAGTCAATCACCAGCGGGAGGGCCGCGATGGGGAGAGACCCAGTACTTC
TRBJ1-3	15	TRBD1	TRBV4-1	.	CASSQDVQGGNTIYF	TGCGCCAGCAGCCAAGATGTACAGGGGGGAAACACCATATATTTT
TRBJ2-1	15	.	TRBV14	.	CASGKGGTGTNEQFF	TGTGCCAGCGGGAAGGGTGGGACCGGGACTAATGAGCAGTTCTTC
TRBJ1-5	15	.	TRBV19	once	CASNPRQDSNQPQHF	TGTGCCAGTAACCCCCGACAGGATAGCAATCAGCCCCAGCATTTT